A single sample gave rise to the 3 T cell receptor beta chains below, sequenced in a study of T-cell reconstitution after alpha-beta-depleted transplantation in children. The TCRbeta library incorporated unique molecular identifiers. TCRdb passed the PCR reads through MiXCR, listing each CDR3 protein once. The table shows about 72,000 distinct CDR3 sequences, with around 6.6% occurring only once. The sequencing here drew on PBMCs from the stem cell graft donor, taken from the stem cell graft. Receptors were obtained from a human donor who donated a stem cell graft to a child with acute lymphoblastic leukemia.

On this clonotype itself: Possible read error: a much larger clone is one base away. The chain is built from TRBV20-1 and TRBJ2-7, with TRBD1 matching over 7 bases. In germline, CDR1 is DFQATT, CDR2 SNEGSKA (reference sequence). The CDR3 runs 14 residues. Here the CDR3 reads CSATPWTGGYDQYF. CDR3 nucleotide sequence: TGCAGTGCTACCCCTTGGACAGGCGGATACGACCAGTACTTC.

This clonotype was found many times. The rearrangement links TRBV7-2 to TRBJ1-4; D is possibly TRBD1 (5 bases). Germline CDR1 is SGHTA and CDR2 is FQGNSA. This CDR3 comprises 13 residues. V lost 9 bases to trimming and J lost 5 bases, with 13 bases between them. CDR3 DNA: TGTGCCAGTGAGAGACAGAGAAATGAAAAACTGTTTTTT. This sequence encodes CASERQRNEKLFF.

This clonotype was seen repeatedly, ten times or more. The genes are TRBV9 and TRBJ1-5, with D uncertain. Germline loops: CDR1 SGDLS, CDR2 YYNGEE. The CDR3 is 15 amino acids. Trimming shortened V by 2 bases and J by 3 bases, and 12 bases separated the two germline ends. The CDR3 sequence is CASSVARADNQPQHF. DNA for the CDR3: TGTGCCAGCAGCGTCGCACGGGCCGACAATCAGCCCCAGCATTTT.